These 18 T cell receptor beta chains were all obtained from the same sample, sequenced in a study of shared clonotypes between healthy human individuals. Naive CD8 cells lacked CD45RO and underwent positive selection for CCR7, leaving out terminally differentiated effector memory CD45RA+ cells. The table came from immunoSEQ multiplex PCR; TCRdb's copy has only in-frame clones and leaves some out. This table has hundreds of thousands of clones, 90% to 97% appearing once. The sequenced material came from naive CD8+ T cells sorted from blood. All receptors derive from a woman between 25 and 40 years old in good health.

This clone was found once. The chain uses TRBV14 and TRBJ2-3; the match to TRBD2 covers 7 bases. This CDR3 spans 18 amino acids. CDR1 and CDR2 (germline): SGHDN, FVKESK. V trimming: 0 bases; J trimming: 8 bases; junction bases outside the gene matches: 17. The CDR3 is CASSQEIYGGGRIVTQYF. The DNA of the CDR3 is TGTGCCAGCAGCCAAGAGATTTATGGGGGAGGGCGCATCGTTACGCAGTATTTT. Full variable domain (missing parts from reference TRBV14 and TRBJ2-3): EAGVTQFPSHSVIEKGQTVTLRCDPISGHDNLYWYRRVMGKEIKFLLHFVKESKQDESGMPNNRFLAERTGGTYSTLKVQPAELEDSGVYFCASSQEIYGGGRIVTQYFGPGTRLTVL.

The chain recombines TRBV4-1 with TRBJ2-1, with 8 bases identical to TRBD2. CDR1 is MGHRA and CDR2 is YSYEKL in the germline V gene. This CDR3 spans 16 amino acids. Trimming cost V 1 base and J 4 bases; bases outside gene matches: 6. CDR3 in amino acids: CASSQGSGTGYNEQFF. The CDR3 DNA reads as TGCGCCAGCAGCCAAGGTAGCGGGACGGGTTACAATGAGCAGTTCTTC.

This chain joins TRBV12-5 and TRBJ1-1, with 9 bases lining up with TRBD1. The germline gives CDR1 LGHNT, CDR2 FRNRAP. The CDR3 runs to 15 residues. The V gene end was trimmed by 2 bases and the J gene end by 5 bases; junction bases not matched to a gene: 6. The CDR3 DNA follows: TGTGCTAGTGGTTTGTTCACAGGGGGCCGAACTGAAGCTTTCTTT. Its translation is CASGLFTGGRTEAFF.

This sequence joins TRBV19 and TRBJ1-5, with 11 positions matching TRBD1. Per germline, CDR1 LNHDA and CDR2 SQIVND (reference sequence). Trimming cost V 3 bases and J 5 bases; bases outside gene matches: 3. This CDR3 is built from 15 residues. The CDR3 protein is CASSIGQGADQPQHF. In nucleotides, the CDR3 is TGTGCCAGTAGTATCGGACAGGGGGCCGATCAGCCCCAGCATTTT.

The chain recombines TRBV27 with TRBJ2-5, with D hard to call. With the DNA end fitting TRBJ2-7 better, the J assignment may be wrong. CDR1 and CDR2 from the germline V gene are MNHEY and SMNVEV (reference sequence). CDR3 length: 14 amino acids. CDR3 coding DNA: TGTGCCAGCAGTTTGGGCACAAGCCCCTACGAGCAGTACTTC. Its protein is CASSLGTSPYEQYF.

The chain recombines TRBV2 with TRBJ1-1; D is undetermined. Germline CDR1 SNHLY, CDR2 FYNNEI. Trimming cost V 7 bases and J 1 base, with 4 bases left between them. The CDR3 covers 11 residues. The CDR3 DNA sequence: TGTGCCAGCATATGGAACACTGAAGCTTTCTTT. It translates to CASIWNTEAFF.

The chain carries TRBV11-2 and TRBJ2-3; 7 positions agree with TRBD2. This CDR3 spans 17 amino acids. The ends lost 5 bases at V and 1 base at J; junction bases unmatched: 12. The germline CDR1 and CDR2 sequences are SGHAT and FQNNGV. For the CDR3, the DNA is TGTGCCAGCAGCGTAGGGACTACCACATTCCGCACAGATACGCAGTATTTT. Its protein is CASSVGTTTFRTDTQYF.

V is TRBV19 and J is TRBJ2-6; D not resolved. The V and J ends lost 2 bases and 2 bases respectively, with 22 bases between them. This CDR3 is built from 20 residues. CDR1 LNHDA and CDR2 SQIVND come from the germline V gene (reference sequence). The DNA for the CDR3 is TGTGCCAGTAGTATAACTTTAGTGAGAGATCTAGGCGCTGGGGCCAACGTCCTGACTTTC. It is translated as CASSITLVRDLGAGANVLTF.

This rearrangement joins TRBV5-6 to TRBJ1-2; D is unclear. Trimming took 3 bases from V and 2 from J, leaving 8 bases between them. The CDR3 spans 13 residues. Looked up from germline, CDR1 is SGHDT and CDR2 is YYEEEE. Here the CDR3 DNA reads TGTGCCAGCAGCTACGGGCCGAACTATGGCTACACCTTC. This translates into CASSYGPNYGYTF.

The chain uses TRBV15 and TRBJ2-7; 9 bases agree with TRBD2. The CDR3 runs to 15 residues. The V segment lost 0 bases and the J segment 6 bases; nucleotides outside the gene matches: 6. Germline assignment: CDR1 LNHNV and CDR2 YYDKDF (reference sequence). The CDR3 region has the DNA TGTGCCACCAGCAGAGAGCCGGGACTAGCAGCCGAGCAGTACTTC. Its protein product is CATSREPGLAAEQYF.

V and J are TRBV2 and TRBJ2-7, with D perhaps matching TRBD1 or TRBD2 (5 bases each). The germline gives CDR1 SNHLY, CDR2 FYNNEI. This CDR3 comprises 13 residues. V gave up 2 bases and J gave up 2 bases, with 7 bases separating them. As DNA, the CDR3 is TGTGCCAGCAGTGAAACGGGGCCCTACGAGCAGTACTTC. Its translation is CASSETGPYEQYF.

The V and J genes are TRBV5-6 and TRBJ1-1; D ambiguous. This CDR3 is 15 amino acids long. In germline, CDR1 is SGHDT, CDR2 YYEEEE. Deletions cut 1 base from V and 0 bases from J, with 10 bases between. CDR3 sequence: CASSLTEVMNTEAFF. Here the CDR3 DNA reads TGTGCCAGCAGCTTGACAGAGGTCATGAACACTGAAGCTTTCTTT.

The chain links TRBV11-3 to TRBJ2-1; no clear D gene. The CDR3 consists of 15 residues. V lost 5 bases and J 5 bases, leaving 16 bases between the germline ends. Germline V gene lookup returns CDR1 SGHNT and CDR2 YENEEA. The CDR3 sequence: CASSLNSEINNEQFF. The CDR3 DNA reads as TGTGCCAGCAGCCTAAACTCGGAGATTAACAATGAGCAGTTCTTC.

This clone appeared once. V and J are TRBV29-1 and TRBJ2-7; possibly TRBD2 for D (5 bases). The CDR3 has 12 amino acids. Trimming left V 6 bases short and J 0 bases short, with 9 bases between. From germline, CDR1 is SQVTM and CDR2 ANQGSEA. CDR3 loop: CSVTGNSYEQYF. The CDR3 DNA follows: TGCAGCGTCACCGGGAACTCCTACGAGCAGTACTTC.

The V call is TRBV7-8, the J call TRBJ2-5; D not certain. Germline-derived CDR1 and CDR2 are SGHVS and FQNEAQ. CDR3 length: 15 amino acids. The V and J ends lost 7 bases and 0 bases respectively, with 15 bases between them. DNA for the CDR3: TGTGCCAGCATCGCCGCCTGGACCGACCAAGAGACCCAGTACTTC. Translated: CASIAAWTDQETQYF.

The chain carries TRBV7-9 and TRBJ2-1; the match to TRBD2 covers 8 bases. This CDR3 spans 14 amino acids. After removal of 5 bases from V and 8 bases from J, the junction contained 8 bases not matched to a gene. Germline assignment: CDR1 SEHNR and CDR2 FQNEAQ (reference sequence). CDR3 protein: CASSLGLALDEQFF. CDR3 DNA: TGTGCCAGCAGCCTTGGACTAGCTCTAGATGAGCAGTTCTTC.

This sequence joins TRBV5-1 and TRBJ2-3; D gene unclear. Per the germline V gene, CDR1 is SGHRS and CDR2 is YFSETQ. The ends were cut back, 6 bases at V and 4 bases at J, with 18 bases in the middle. The CDR3 is 15 residues long. The CDR3 spells CASIPGVRDSDTQYF. CDR3 DNA: TGCGCCAGCATACCTGGGGTGAGAGATTCAGATACGCAGTATTTT.

The chain combines TRBV4-1 with TRBJ1-1; 8 bases agree with TRBD1. This CDR3 has 15 residues. Trimming at V came to 4 bases and at J to 5 bases, leaving 9 bases not matched to a gene. Germline CDR1 reads MGHRA; CDR2 reads YSYEKL. As DNA, the CDR3 is TGCGCCAGCAGCCCTCGATCAGGGGGCAGAACTGAAGCTTTCTTT. This translates into CASSPRSGGRTEAFF.